Listed below are T cell receptor beta chains from one sample, sequenced in a study of blood T cell repertoires in COVID-19. Assay: immunoSEQ multiplex PCR; the TCRdb copy retains only in-frame clones and omits some. The data contain about 140,000 clones, roughly 86% of them singletons. Specimen: PBMCs or T cells enriched from blood (not recorded which). The receptors come from a woman aged 45 to 65 with acute COVID-19. Both conserved end residues are part of each CDR3.

v_gene	j_gene	CDR3aa
TRBV30	TRBJ1-2	CAWRSGRGSYGYTF
TRBV12-3/TRBV12-4	TRBJ2-7	CASSWLPSYEQYF
TRBV7-8	TRBJ1-4	CASSLKGRAAGLNEKLFF
TRBV19	TRBJ2-2	CASGKGTSVNTGELFF
TRBV2	TRBJ2-4	CASSGGLALAKNIQYF
TRBV28	TRBJ1-2	CASSWEDRGLDGYTF
TRBV2	TRBJ1-3	CASSFKINTIYF
TRBV25-1	TRBJ2-1	CASSERLADYNEQFF
TRBV9	TRBJ2-3	CASSPGEGRITDTQYF
TRBV7-9	TRBJ2-7	CASSLALQGYEQYF
TRBV14	TRBJ1-1	CASSPQSSGVSEAFF
TRBV11-2	TRBJ2-3	CASTALILARDTQYF
TRBV28	TRBJ1-4	CASRQGDEKLFF
TRBV7-3	TRBJ2-7	CASSLGLSPYEQYF
TRBV30	TRBJ2-3	CARDRGGGTDTQYF
TRBV30	TRBJ2-7	CAWGHYEQYF
TRBV6-5	TRBJ2-1	CASTGGLAGGNEQFF
TRBV10-3	TRBJ1-5	CAISESAAGPSQPQHF
TRBV29-1	TRBJ2-3	CRGGGTGLTDTQYF
TRBV7-2	TRBJ2-7	CASSLPGSYEQYF
TRBV6-6	TRBJ2-4	CASSDRGAKNIQYF
TRBV28	TRBJ1-6	CASSRGQFYNSPLHF
TRBV19	TRBJ1-4	CASQPRDADEKLFF
TRBV7-9	TRBJ1-4	CASSGRGLTNEKLFF
TRBV7-9	TRBJ1-2	CASSLATGGALGYTF
TRBV5-1	TRBJ2-7	CASSYELAGAGEQYF
TRBV30	TRBJ2-2	CAFAGGGVTGELFF
TRBV19	TRBJ2-2	CAVSPASGTGELFF
TRBV19	TRBJ1-2	CASSTGPGYTF
TRBV7-2	TRBJ2-3	CASSSYTDTQYF
TRBV20-1	TRBJ2-7	CSASSSGLAYEQYF
TRBV10-3	TRBJ1-1	CAISERGGDTEAFF
TRBV28	TRBJ2-3	CASSFPPRGTSTDTQYF
TRBV4-3	TRBJ1-2	CASSQAGYTF
TRBV10-1	TRBJ2-2	CASSPSSGGNTGELFF
TRBV29-1	TRBJ2-1	CSGHLAGSYNEQFF